A single T cell receptor (beta chain) is shown here with its context. Measured with immunoSEQ multiplex PCR; TCRdb has only the in-frame clones, and not every one. The sample lists about 41,000 clones; roughly 85% were seen once. These data are taken from a study of T cell clonotyping in hematopoietic cell transplantation. Looking at the study overall: Pretransplant recipient samples were taken after cytoreduction.

Documented time point: recipient sample about 28 days before transplant, after cytoreduction. Samples: about 28 days before transplant, then days 30, 100 and 180 after. This clonotype was obtained from a man between 60 and 70 years old with acute myeloid leukemia. Some clones in this sample may be carry-over from other donors' samples. The material sequenced was peripheral blood mononuclear cells, taken before stem cell transplant.

The chain's CDR3 is CASSSLDRRTMNQPQHF. The CDR3 nucleotides read TGTGCCAGCAGTTCTCTGGACAGGCGTACGATGAATCAGCCCCAGCATTTT. This sequence joins TRBV27 and TRBJ1-5; 7 positions match TRBD1. CDR1 is MNHEY and CDR2 is SMNVEV in the germline V gene (reference sequence). The CDR3 consists of 17 residues. Trimming removed 4 bases from V and 4 bases from J; junction bases left unmatched: 13.